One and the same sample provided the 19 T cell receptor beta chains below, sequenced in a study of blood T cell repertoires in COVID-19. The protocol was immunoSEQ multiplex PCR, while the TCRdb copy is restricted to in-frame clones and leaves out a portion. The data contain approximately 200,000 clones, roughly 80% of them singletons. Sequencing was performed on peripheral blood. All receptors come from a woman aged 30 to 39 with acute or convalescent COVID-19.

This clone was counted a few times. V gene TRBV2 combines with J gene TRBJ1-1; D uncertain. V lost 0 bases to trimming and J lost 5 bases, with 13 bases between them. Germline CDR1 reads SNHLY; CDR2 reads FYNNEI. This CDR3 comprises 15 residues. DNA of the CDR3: TGTGCCAGCAGTGAAGCGGGCTACCCGGGAACTGAAGCTTTCTTT. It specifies CASSEAGYPGTEAFF. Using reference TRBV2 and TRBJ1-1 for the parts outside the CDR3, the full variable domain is EPEVTQTPSHQVTQMGQEVILRCVPISNHLYFYWYRQILGQKVEFLVSFYNNEISEKSEIFDDQFSVERPDGSNFTLKIRSTKLEDSAMYFCASSEAGYPGTEAFFGQGTRLTVV.

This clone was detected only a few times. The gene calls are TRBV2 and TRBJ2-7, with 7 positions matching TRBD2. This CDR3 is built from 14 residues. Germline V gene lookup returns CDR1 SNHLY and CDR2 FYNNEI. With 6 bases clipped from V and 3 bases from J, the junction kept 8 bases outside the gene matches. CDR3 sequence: CASRREGKDYEQYF. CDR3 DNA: TGTGCCAGCAGGAGGGAGGGGAAGGACTACGAGCAGTACTTC.

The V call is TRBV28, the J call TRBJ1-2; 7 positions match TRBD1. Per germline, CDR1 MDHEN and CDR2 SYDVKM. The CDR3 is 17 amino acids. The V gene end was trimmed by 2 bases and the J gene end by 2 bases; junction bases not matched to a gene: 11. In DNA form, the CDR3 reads TGTGCCAGCAGTTTAGGGGGCCAAGGCAGGGGGAACTATGGCTACACCTTC. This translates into CASSLGGQGRGNYGYTF.

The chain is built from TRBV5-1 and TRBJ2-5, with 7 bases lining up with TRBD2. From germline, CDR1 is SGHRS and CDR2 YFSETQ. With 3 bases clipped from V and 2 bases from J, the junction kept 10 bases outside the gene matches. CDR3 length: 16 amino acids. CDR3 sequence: CASSSTSRGRQETQYF. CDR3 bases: TGCGCCAGCAGCTCGACTAGCCGGGGAAGACAAGAGACCCAGTACTTC.

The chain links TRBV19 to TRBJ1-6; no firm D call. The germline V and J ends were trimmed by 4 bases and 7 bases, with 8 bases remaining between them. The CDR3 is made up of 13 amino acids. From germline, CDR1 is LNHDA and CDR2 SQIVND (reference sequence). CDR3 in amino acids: CASSRRENSPLHF. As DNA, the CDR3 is TGTGCCAGTAGTAGGAGGGAGAATTCACCCCTCCACTTT.

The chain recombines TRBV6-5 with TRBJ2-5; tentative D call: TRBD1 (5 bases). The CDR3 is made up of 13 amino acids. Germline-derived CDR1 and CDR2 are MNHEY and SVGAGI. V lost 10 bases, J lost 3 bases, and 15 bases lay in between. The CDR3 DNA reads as TGTGCCACCTCAAGACAGCCCGAAGAGACCCAGTACTTC. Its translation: CATSRQPEETQYF.

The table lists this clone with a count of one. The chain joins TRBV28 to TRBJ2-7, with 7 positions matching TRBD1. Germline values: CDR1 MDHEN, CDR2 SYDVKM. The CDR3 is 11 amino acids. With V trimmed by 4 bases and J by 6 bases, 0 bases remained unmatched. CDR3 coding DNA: TGTGCCAGCAGTTCAGGGGGCGAGCAGTACTTC. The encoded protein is CASSSGGEQYF.

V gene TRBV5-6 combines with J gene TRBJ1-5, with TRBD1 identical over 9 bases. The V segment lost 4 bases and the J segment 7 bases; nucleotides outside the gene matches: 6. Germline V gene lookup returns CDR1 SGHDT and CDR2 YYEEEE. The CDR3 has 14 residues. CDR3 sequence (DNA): TGTGCCAGCAGCACCAGGACAGGGGTGCAGCCCCAGCATTTT. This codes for CASSTRTGVQPQHF.

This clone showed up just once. The CDR3 sequence is CASSLVGLGNEQFF. CDR3 nucleotide sequence: TGTGCCAGCAGCTTAGTAGGACTAGGCAATGAGCAGTTCTTC. The V and J genes are TRBV7-9 and TRBJ2-1; 7 nucleotides align to TRBD2. Losses at the gene ends were 1 base for V and 6 bases for J; bases not matched to a gene: 3. The germline gives CDR1 SEHNR, CDR2 FQNEAQ (reference sequence). The CDR3 spans 14 residues.

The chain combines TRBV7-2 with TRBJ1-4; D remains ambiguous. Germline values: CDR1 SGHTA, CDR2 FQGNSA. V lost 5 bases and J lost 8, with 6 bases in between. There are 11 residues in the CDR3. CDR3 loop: CASSRVEKLFF. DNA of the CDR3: TGTGCCAGCAGCCGAGTAGAAAAACTGTTTTTT. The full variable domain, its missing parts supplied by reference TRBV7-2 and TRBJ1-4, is GAGVSQSPSNKVTEKGKDVELRCDPISGHTALYWYRQSLGQGLEFLIYFQGNSAPDKSGLPSDRFSAERTGGSVSTLTIQRTQQEDSAVYLCASSRVEKLFFGSGTQLSVL.

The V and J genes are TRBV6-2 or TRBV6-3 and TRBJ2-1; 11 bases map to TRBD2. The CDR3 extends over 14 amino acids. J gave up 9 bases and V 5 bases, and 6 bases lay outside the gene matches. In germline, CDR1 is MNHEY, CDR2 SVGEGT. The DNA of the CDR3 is TGTGCCAGCAGTCTAGCGGGAGGCCCCCGTGAGCAGTTCTTC. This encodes CASSLAGGPREQFF.

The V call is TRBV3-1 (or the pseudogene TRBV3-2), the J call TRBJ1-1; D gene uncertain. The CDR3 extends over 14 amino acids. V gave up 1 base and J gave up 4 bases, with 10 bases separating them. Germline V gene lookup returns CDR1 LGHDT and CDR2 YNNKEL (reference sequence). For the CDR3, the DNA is TGTGCCAGCAGCCAAGCGGCTGAGGGCACTGAAGCTTTCTTT. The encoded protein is CASSQAAEGTEAFF.

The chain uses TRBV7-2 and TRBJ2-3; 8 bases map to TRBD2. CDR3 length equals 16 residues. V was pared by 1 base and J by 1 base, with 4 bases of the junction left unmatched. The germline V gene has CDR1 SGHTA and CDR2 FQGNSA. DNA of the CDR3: TGTGCCAGCAGCTTAGTTAGCGGGGCCCGCACAGATACGCAGTATTTT. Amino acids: CASSLVSGARTDTQYF.

The CDR3 DNA reads TGTGCCAGCAGCCTAGGACAGGGCTCGACCGGGGAGCTGTTTTTT. This gives the protein CASSLGQGSTGELFF. This chain uses TRBV3-1 (or the pseudogene TRBV3-2) with TRBJ2-2; TRBD1 aligns across 8 bases. The CDR3 has 15 amino acids. Germline loops: CDR1 LGHDT, CDR2 YNNKEL (reference sequence). V gave up 4 bases and J gave up 5 bases; unmatched junction bases: 6.

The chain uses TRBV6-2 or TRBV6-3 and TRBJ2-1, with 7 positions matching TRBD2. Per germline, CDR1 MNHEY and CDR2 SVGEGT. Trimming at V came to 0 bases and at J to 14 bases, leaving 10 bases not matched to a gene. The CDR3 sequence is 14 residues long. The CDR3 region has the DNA TGTGCCAGCAGTTACTCGAGCCGGACTGCGGGGGAGTTCTTC. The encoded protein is CASSYSSRTAGEFF.

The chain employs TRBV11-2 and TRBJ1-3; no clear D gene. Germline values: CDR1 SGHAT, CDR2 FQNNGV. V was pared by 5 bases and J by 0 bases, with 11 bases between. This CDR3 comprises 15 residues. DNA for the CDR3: TGTGCCAGCAGCCTGGAGGGAGTCTCTGGAAACACCATATATTTT. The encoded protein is CASSLEGVSGNTIYF.

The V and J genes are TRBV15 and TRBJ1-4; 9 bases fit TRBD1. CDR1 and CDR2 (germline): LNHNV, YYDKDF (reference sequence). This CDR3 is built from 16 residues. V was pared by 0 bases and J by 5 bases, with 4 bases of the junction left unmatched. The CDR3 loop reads CATSREGGTGNEKLFF. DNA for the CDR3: TGTGCCACCAGCAGAGAAGGGGGGACAGGGAATGAAAAACTGTTTTTT.

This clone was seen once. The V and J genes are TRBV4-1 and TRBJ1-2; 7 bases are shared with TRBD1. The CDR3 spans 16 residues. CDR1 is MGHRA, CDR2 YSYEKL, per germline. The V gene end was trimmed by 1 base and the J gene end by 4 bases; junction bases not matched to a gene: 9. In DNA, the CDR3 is TGCGCCAGCAGCCAAGCGAGGGGGCAGCGGGTCTATGGCTACACCTTC. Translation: CASSQARGQRVYGYTF.

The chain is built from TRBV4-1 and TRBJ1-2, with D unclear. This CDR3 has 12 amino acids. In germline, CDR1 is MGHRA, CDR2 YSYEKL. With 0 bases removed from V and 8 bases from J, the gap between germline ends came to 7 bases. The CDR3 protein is CASSQDLVGYTF. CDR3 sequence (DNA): TGCGCCAGCAGCCAAGATTTAGTCGGCTACACCTTC.